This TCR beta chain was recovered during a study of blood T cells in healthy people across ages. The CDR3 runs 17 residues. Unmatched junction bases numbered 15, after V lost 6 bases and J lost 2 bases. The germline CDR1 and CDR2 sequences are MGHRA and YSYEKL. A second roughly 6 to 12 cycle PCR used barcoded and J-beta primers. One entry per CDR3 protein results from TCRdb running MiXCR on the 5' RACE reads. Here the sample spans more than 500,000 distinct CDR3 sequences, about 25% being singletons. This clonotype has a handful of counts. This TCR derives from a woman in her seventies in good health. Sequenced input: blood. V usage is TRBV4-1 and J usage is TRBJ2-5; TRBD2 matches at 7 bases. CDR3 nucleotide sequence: TGCGCCAGCAGTCAATACTGGGCTAGCGGAGCTCAAGAGACCCAGTACTTC. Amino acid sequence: CASSQYWASGAQETQYF.